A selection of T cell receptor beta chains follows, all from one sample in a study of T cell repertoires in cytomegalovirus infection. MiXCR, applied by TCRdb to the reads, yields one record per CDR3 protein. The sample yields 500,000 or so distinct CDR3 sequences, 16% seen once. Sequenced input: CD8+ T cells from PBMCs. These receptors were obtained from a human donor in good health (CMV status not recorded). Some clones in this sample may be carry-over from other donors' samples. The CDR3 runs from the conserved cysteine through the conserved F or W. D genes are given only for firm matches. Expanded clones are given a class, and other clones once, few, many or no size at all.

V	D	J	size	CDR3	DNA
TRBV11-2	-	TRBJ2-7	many	CASSLVRGGWKEQYF	TGTGCCAGCAGCTTAGTCCGAGGCGGGTGGAAGGAGCAGTACTTC
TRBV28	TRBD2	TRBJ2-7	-	CASSFLEVAGAGEQYF	TGTGCCAGCAGTTTCCTCGAAGTAGCGGGAGCGGGCGAGCAGTACTTC
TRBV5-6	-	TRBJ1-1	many	CASSLKGQGWRGEAFF	TGTGCCAGCAGCTTGAAGGGACAAGGATGGCGGGGTGAAGCTTTCTTT
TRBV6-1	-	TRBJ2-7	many	CATLIELLGEQYF	TGTGCCACCCTTATAGAGCTTCTTGGGGAGCAGTACTTC
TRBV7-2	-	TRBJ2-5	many	CASDHPLGTQYF	TGTGCCAGCGATCACCCTCTTGGGACCCAGTACTTC
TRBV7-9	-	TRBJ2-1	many	CASSGKLPGQFF	TGTGCCAGCAGCGGTAAACTTCCGGGGCAGTTCTTC
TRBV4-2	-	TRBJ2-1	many	CASSQVGSNEQFF	TGTGCCAGCAGCCAAGTAGGGTCCAATGAGCAGTTCTTC
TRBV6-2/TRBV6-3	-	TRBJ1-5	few	CASSYSNQSPQHF	TGTGCCAGCAGTTACTCGAATCAATCACCCCAGCATTTT
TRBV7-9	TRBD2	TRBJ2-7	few	CASSYTGTSGSHASYEQYF	TGTGCCAGCAGTTACACCGGGACTAGCGGATCGCACGCATCCTACGAGCAGTACTTC
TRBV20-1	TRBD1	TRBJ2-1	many	CSARLQGYNNEQFF	TGCAGTGCTAGACTACAGGGGTATAACAATGAGCAGTTCTTC
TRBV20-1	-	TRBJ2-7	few	CSARDRDVYEQYF	TGCAGTGCTAGAGACAGGGACGTCTACGAGCAGTACTTC
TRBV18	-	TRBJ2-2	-	CASYGADTYTGELFF	TGTGCCAGCTACGGGGCGGACACATACACCGGGGAGCTGTTTTTT
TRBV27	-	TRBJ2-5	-	CASSPGPPFQETQYF	TGTGCCAGCAGCCCGGGACCCCCGTTTCAAGAGACCCAGTACTTC
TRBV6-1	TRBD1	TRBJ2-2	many	CASILQGHTGELFF	TGTGCCAGCATTTTACAGGGGCACACCGGGGAGCTGTTTTTT
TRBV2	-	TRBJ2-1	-	CASSEVRVSYNEQFF	TGTGCCAGCAGTGAAGTCCGAGTCTCCTACAATGAGCAGTTCTTC
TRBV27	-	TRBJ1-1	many	CASSPTGGREAFF	TGTGCCAGCAGCCCAACGGGGGGGAGGGAAGCTTTCTTT
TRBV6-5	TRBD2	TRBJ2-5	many	CASSYSTSGETQYF	TGTGCCAGCAGTTACTCGACTAGCGGAGAGACCCAGTACTTC
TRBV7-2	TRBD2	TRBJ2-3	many	CASSLRGGEDDTQYF	TGTGCCAGCAGCCTCCGGGGAGGGGAGGATGATACGCAGTATTTT
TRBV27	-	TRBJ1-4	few	CASSRKGRGSREKLFF	TGTGCCAGCAGTCGAAAGGGGAGGGGATCGCGGGAAAAACTGTTTTTT
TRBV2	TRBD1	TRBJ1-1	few	CASSPGQGAGGTEAFF	TGTGCCAGCAGTCCGGGACAGGGGGCGGGGGGCACTGAAGCTTTCTTT
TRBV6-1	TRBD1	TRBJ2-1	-	CASRTGDEQFF	TGTGCCAGCAGGACAGGGGATGAGCAGTTCTTC
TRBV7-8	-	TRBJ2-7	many	CASSLAGEQYF	TGTGCCAGCAGCCTCGCCGGGGAGCAGTACTTC
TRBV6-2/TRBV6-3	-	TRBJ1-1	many	CASTDGRRAFF	TGTGCCAGCACCGACGGAAGGAGGGCTTTCTTT
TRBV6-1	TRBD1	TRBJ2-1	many	CASSHLLGQSNNEQFF	TGTGCCAGCAGCCACCTTCTGGGACAGAGTAACAATGAGCAGTTCTTC
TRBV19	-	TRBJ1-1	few	CASSKSINTEAFF	TGTGCCAGTAGTAAGAGTATTAACACTGAAGCTTTCTTT
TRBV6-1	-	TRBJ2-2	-	CASIQSGKLFF	TGTGCCAGCATCCAGTCCGGGAAGCTGTTTTTT
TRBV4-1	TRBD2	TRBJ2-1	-	CASSQDGLAGGREQFF	TGCGCCAGCAGCCAAGATGGGTTAGCGGGGGGGCGTGAGCAGTTCTTC
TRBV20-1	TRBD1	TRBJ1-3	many	CSAGTEGNTIYF	TGCAGTGCCGGGACAGAAGGAAACACCATATATTTT
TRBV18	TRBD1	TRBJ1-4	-	CASSPGDRGTNEKLFF	TGTGCCAGCTCACCGGGGGACAGGGGGACTAATGAAAAACTGTTTTTT
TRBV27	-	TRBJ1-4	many	CASGWEGGRNEKLFF	TGTGCCAGCGGGTGGGAGGGAGGGCGTAATGAAAAACTGTTTTTT
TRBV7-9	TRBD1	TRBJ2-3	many	CASSPPGGPDTQYF	TGTGCCAGCAGCCCCCCAGGGGGCCCGGATACGCAGTATTTT
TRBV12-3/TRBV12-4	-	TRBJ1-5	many	CASSPGHPKPQHF	TGTGCCAGCAGCCCGGGACATCCGAAGCCCCAGCATTTT
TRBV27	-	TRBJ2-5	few	CASSLGIGVQETQYF	TGTGCCAGCAGTTTAGGTATAGGGGTACAAGAGACCCAGTACTTC
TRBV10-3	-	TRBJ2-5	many	CAISESDYTLGGETQYF	TGTGCCATCAGTGAGTCGGATTACACCCTGGGGGGAGAGACCCAGTACTTC
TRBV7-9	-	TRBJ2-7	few	CASSSKEEPYEQYF	TGTGCCAGCAGCTCCAAAGAGGAACCCTACGAGCAGTACTTC
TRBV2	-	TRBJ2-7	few	CASSEAQGIRYEQYF	TGTGCCAGCAGTGAAGCCCAGGGGATTCGTTACGAGCAGTACTTC
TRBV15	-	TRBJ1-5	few	CATGTVRNQPQHF	TGTGCCACCGGAACGGTACGGAATCAGCCCCAGCATTTT
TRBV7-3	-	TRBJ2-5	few	CASSSGALQETQYF	TGTGCCAGCAGCTCAGGGGCCCTCCAAGAGACCCAGTACTTC
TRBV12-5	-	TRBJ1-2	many	CASGLGEIAHLYGYTF	TGTGCTAGTGGTTTGGGCGAGATTGCACACCTTTATGGCTACACCTTC
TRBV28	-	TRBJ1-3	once	CASSFVGSSGNTIYF	TGTGCCAGCAGTTTTGTGGGGAGCTCTGGAAACACCATATATTTT
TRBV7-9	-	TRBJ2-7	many	CASSLSRAAVEQYF	TGTGCCAGCAGCTTAAGCCGCGCTGCTGTCGAGCAGTACTTC
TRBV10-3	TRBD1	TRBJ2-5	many	CAISDRGGETQYF	TGTGCCATCAGCGACAGGGGAGGAGAGACCCAGTACTTC
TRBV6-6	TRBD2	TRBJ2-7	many	CASSYSTLRSGAGGGSYEQYF	TGTGCCAGCAGTTACTCGACACTGAGAAGCGGCGCGGGAGGGGGCTCCTACGAGCAGTACTTC